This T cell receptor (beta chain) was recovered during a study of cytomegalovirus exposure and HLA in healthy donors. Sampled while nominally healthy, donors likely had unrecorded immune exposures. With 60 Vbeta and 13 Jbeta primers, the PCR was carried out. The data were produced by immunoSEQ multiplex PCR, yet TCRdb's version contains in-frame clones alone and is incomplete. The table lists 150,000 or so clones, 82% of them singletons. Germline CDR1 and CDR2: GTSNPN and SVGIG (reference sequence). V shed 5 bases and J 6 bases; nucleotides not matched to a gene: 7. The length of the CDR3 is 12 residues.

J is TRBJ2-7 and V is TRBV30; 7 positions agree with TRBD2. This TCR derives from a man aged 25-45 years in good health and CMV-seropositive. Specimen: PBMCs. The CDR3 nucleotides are TGTGCCTGGGGGGGGGTACTCGCCGAGCAGTACTTC. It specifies CAWGGVLAEQYF.